These 26 T cell receptor beta chains were all obtained from the same sample, sequenced in a study of Graves' ophthalmopathy and Graves' hyperthyroidism. Transcripts of RNA were the source for amplifying TCR beta CDR3 regions. An opening RT-PCR round employed HTBI primers and preceded a second-round multiplex PCR. In TCRdb, the multiplex PCR reads were re-called with MiXCR into one record per CDR3 protein. The sample contains about 210,000 distinct CDR3 sequences, under 30% of which appear only once. The source material was peripheral blood. Receptor source: a man aged 45-65 years with Graves' ophthalmopathy.

This clonotype showed up many times. The J gene is TRBJ2-7, the V gene TRBV27; weak D call: TRBD2 (6 bases). Germline-derived CDR1 and CDR2 are MNHEY and SMNVEV (reference sequence). This CDR3 contains 12 residues. With 6 bases removed from V and 5 bases from J, the gap between germline ends came to 11 bases. The CDR3 loop is CASRAGSHEQYF. In DNA, the CDR3 is TGTGCCAGCAGGGCGGGGAGCCACGAGCAGTACTTC.

This clonotype was detected ten times or more. V usage is TRBV19 and J usage is TRBJ1-1, with 8 bases that match TRBD1. Germline trimming cut 5 bases from V and 4 bases from J; bases unmatched to any gene: 3. Germline CDR1 and CDR2: LNHDA and SQIVND (reference sequence). The length of the CDR3 is 13 residues. The CDR3 region is CASSPDRVTEAFF. The DNA for the CDR3 is TGTGCCAGTAGTCCGGACAGGGTCACTGAAGCTTTCTTT.

This rearrangement joins TRBV12-3 or TRBV12-4 to TRBJ1-2; D may be TRBD1 (6 bases). Trimming shortened V by 5 bases and J by 6 bases, and 10 bases separated the two germline ends. The length of the CDR3 is 12 residues. The CDR3 is CASSEQGHGYTF. The CDR3 nucleotides read TGTGCCAGCAGTGAACAGGGTCATGGCTACACCTTC.

There are many counts of this clonotype. V and J are TRBV5-1 and TRBJ2-7; tentative D call: TRBD1 (6 bases). Germline V gives CDR1 SGHRS, CDR2 YFSETQ. V was pared by 1 base and J by 5 bases, with 16 bases between. CDR3 length: 15 amino acids. The CDR3 region has the DNA TGCGCCAGCAGCTTGTCACAGGGTAATCGAGACGAGCAGTACTTC. Its translation is CASSLSQGNRDEQYF.

The CDR3 nucleotides read TGTGCCAGCTGCGGGGTCGGGGGCGACTCCTACGAGCAGTACTTC. It encodes CASCGVGGDSYEQYF. The chain carries TRBV12-3 or TRBV12-4 and TRBJ2-7; D assignment may be TRBD1 or TRBD2 (6 bases each). V lost 8 bases and J 0 bases, leaving 17 bases between the germline ends. This CDR3 is 15 amino acids long.

In this sample, this clonotype turned up many times. The chain employs TRBV12-3 or TRBV12-4 and TRBJ1-5; D gene uncertain. This CDR3 region has 13 residues. V lost 0 bases, J lost 5 bases, and 5 bases lay in between. CDR3 in amino acids: CASSLATYQPQHF. The DNA for the CDR3 is TGTGCCAGCAGTTTAGCGACATATCAGCCCCAGCATTTT.

This chain connects TRBV5-1 to TRBJ2-7; possibly TRBD2 for D (5 bases). Trimming pared 0 bases from V and 5 bases from J, leaving 9 bases between. The germline V gene has CDR1 SGHRS and CDR2 YFSETQ. The CDR3 runs 13 residues. CDR3 amino acids: CASSLVSGNEQYF. DNA of the CDR3: TGCGCCAGCAGCTTGGTCTCCGGGAACGAGCAGTACTTC.

V usage is TRBV28 and J usage is TRBJ1-1; 8 positions match TRBD1. From germline, CDR1 is MDHEN and CDR2 SYDVKM. This CDR3 has 15 amino acids. V was clipped by 11 bases and J by 1 base; unmatched bases: 12. The CDR3 DNA reads as TGTGCCGGGAGTTCAGGGGGCGCGGGGAACACTGAAGCTTTCTTT. Its protein product is CAGSSGGAGNTEAFF.

At least ten counts were recorded for this clonotype. The chain joins TRBV24-1 to TRBJ2-5, with D maybe TRBD2 (5 bases). Trimming took 3 bases from V and 9 from J, leaving 19 bases between them. Germline CDR1 reads KGHDR; CDR2 reads SFDVKD. The CDR3 length is 15 residues. The CDR3 reads CATSDRQTDYWAQYF. The CDR3 coding sequence is TGTGCCACCAGTGATCGTCAGACCGACTACTGGGCCCAGTACTTC.

This clonotype was observed at least ten times. The chain combines TRBV18 with TRBJ2-7; D is uncertain. Germline lookup yields CDR1 KGHSH and CDR2 LQKENI. V was cut by 5 bases and J by 2 bases, with 16 bases left in between. The CDR3 contains 15 residues. The CDR3 is CASSTRTVSTYEQYF. CDR3 bases: TGTGCCAGCTCAACGAGGACGGTTTCTACCTACGAGCAGTACTTC. Full variable domain (remainder filled in from reference TRBV18 and TRBJ2-7): NAGVMQNPRHLVRRRGQEARLRCSPMKGHSHVYWYRQLPEEGLKFMVYLQKENIIDESGMPKERFSAEFPKEGPSILRIQQVVRGDSAAYFCASSTRTVSTYEQYFGPGTRLTVT.

This clonotype was counted ten times or more. The chain links TRBV19 to TRBJ2-5; a weak D match, TRBD2 (7 bases). The germline gives CDR1 LNHDA, CDR2 SQIVND (reference sequence). The CDR3 is 13 residues long. The V end lost 7 bases, the J end lost 1 base, and 10 bases lay between the germline ends. The CDR3 DNA follows: TGTGCCAGTAAGCGGGACACCCAAGAGACCCAGTACTTC. Translation gives CASKRDTQETQYF.

CDR3 sequence: CASSYPASLSFEQYF. The CDR3 DNA reads as TGTGCCAGCAGTTACCCAGCTAGCCTTAGCTTCGAGCAGTACTTC. V and J are TRBV6-2 or TRBV6-3 and TRBJ2-7, with a tentative D call TRBD2 (5 bases). V shed 2 bases and J shed 6 bases, with 17 bases lying between them. CDR1 and CDR2 (germline): MNHEY, SVGEGT. The CDR3 contains 15 residues.

This clonotype was detected many times. The gene calls are TRBV12-3 or TRBV12-4 and TRBJ2-1; the match to TRBD2 covers 8 bases. The CDR3 is made up of 16 amino acids. The junction had 16 bases not matched to a gene; V was cut back by 6 bases and J by 9 bases. The CDR3 DNA is TGTGCCAGCAGCCCCGTCGGTGTGGCGGGAGGCAGTGAGCAGTTCTTC. Translated, it gives CASSPVGVAGGSEQFF.

This clonotype occurred a few times. The rearrangement joins TRBV6-2 or TRBV6-3 to TRBJ1-2; 7 bases fit TRBD1. With 2 bases clipped from V and 2 bases from J, the junction kept 5 bases outside the gene matches. Germline CDR1 reads MNHEY; CDR2 reads SVGEGT. The CDR3 runs 15 residues. The CDR3 protein is CASSYVPGGNYGYTF. The CDR3 DNA reads as TGTGCCAGCAGTTACGTCCCAGGGGGAAACTATGGCTACACCTTC.

In this sample, this clonotype turned up many times. This sequence joins TRBV5-1 and TRBJ1-1, with 9 bases identical to TRBD1. The CDR3 sequence is 16 residues long. The ends lost 1 base at V and 5 bases at J; junction bases unmatched: 9. Germline-derived CDR1 and CDR2 are SGHRS and YFSETQ. The CDR3 DNA follows: TGCGCCAGCAGCTTGCAAACACAGGGGGCCGGGACTGAAGCTTTCTTT. Protein product: CASSLQTQGAGTEAFF.

This clonotype was counted many times. V is TRBV6-5 and J is TRBJ2-7; 8 bases align to TRBD2. The trim removed 0 bases at V and 3 bases at J, leaving 4 bases unmatched. The CDR3 has 15 residues. Germline values: CDR1 MNHEY, CDR2 SVGAGI. The CDR3: CASSYSSGSLYEQYF. CDR3 nucleotides: TGTGCCAGCAGTTACTCCAGCGGGAGTCTCTACGAGCAGTACTTC.

This clonotype was seen only once. V gene TRBV6-1 combines with J gene TRBJ1-2, with D perhaps TRBD1 (5 bases). The V end was cut by 2 bases, the J end by 4 bases, with 14 bases between. This CDR3 contains 15 residues. Germline CDR1 and CDR2: MNHNS and SASEGT. The CDR3 is CASSEIPEGFYGYTF. CDR3 nucleotide sequence: TGTGCCAGCAGTGAAATTCCGGAGGGGTTCTATGGCTACACCTTC.

The V and J genes are TRBV5-1 and TRBJ2-2; TRBD1 agrees at 12 bases. The CDR3 extends over 16 amino acids. In germline, CDR1 is SGHRS, CDR2 YFSETQ. The trim removed 2 bases at V and 5 bases at J, leaving 4 bases unmatched. CDR3 residues: CASSFGDRGRTGELFF. The CDR3 coding sequence is TGCGCCAGCAGCTTTGGGGACAGGGGGCGAACCGGGGAGCTGTTTTTT.

In this sample, this clonotype turned up many times. The CDR3 loop reads CASSIGGNRVGELFF. The CDR3 DNA sequence: TGTGCCAGTAGTATAGGGGGGAATCGAGTGGGGGAGCTGTTTTTT. This chain joins TRBV19 and TRBJ2-2; tentatively, D is TRBD1 or TRBD2 (5 bases each). Trimming pared 1 base from V and 8 bases from J, leaving 14 bases between. CDR1 is LNHDA, CDR2 SQIVND, per germline (reference sequence). The CDR3 loop spans 15 amino acids.

The chain is built from TRBV28 and TRBJ2-5; no clear D gene. The CDR3 is 14 amino acids. The V gene lost 6 bases and the J gene lost 7 bases, with 18 bases spanning the gap. The germline CDR1 and CDR2 sequences are MDHEN and SYDVKM. The CDR3 nucleotides are TGTGCCAGCAGCCGACTCTCAGGCGTGGGGACCCAGTACTTC. Protein: CASSRLSGVGTQYF.

In this sample, this clonotype turned up once. The V call is TRBV6-1, the J call TRBJ2-7, with 7 positions matching TRBD1. This CDR3 contains 14 residues. Germline CDR1 and CDR2: MNHNS and SASEGT. V shed 6 bases, J shed 0 bases, and the junction held 5 bases outside the gene matches. The CDR3 is CASSHRGSSYEQYF. The CDR3 region has the DNA TGTGCCAGCAGCCACAGGGGAAGCTCCTACGAGCAGTACTTC.

Many counts were recorded for this clonotype. This chain uses TRBV11-1 with TRBJ2-7; 8 bases map to TRBD1. The CDR3 is made up of 16 amino acids. The trim removed 7 bases at V and 7 bases at J, leaving 18 bases unmatched. Germline V gene data show CDR1 as SGHAT and CDR2 as FQDESV (reference sequence). CDR3 loop: CASTPYPGQGLDEQYF. For the CDR3, the DNA is TGTGCCAGCACCCCATACCCAGGACAGGGTTTGGATGAGCAGTACTTC.

The chain is built from TRBV6-2 or TRBV6-3 and TRBJ2-7, with a possible D match to TRBD2 (5 bases). V lost 6 bases, J lost 3 bases, and 12 bases lay in between. The CDR3 has 13 amino acids. Germline V CDR1 and CDR2: MNHEY, SVGEGT. CDR3: CASSRTVNYEQYF. DNA for the CDR3: TGTGCCAGCAGCAGGACTGTTAACTACGAGCAGTACTTC.

This clonotype was recorded many times. The chain has TRBV13 and TRBJ1-5, with D possibly being TRBD1 (6 bases). This CDR3 has 13 amino acids. Germline CDR1 and CDR2: PRHDT and FYEKMQ (reference sequence). The V end lost 2 bases, the J end lost 6 bases, and 8 bases lay between the germline ends. CDR3 residues: CASSLRGGQPQHF. CDR3 bases: TGTGCCAGCAGCTTAAGAGGGGGTCAGCCCCAGCATTTT.

This clonotype was recorded a few times. The chain employs TRBV3-1 and TRBJ2-7; tentatively, D is TRBD1 or TRBD2 (5 bases each). The V gene lost 4 bases and the J gene lost 3 bases, with 13 bases spanning the gap. This CDR3 contains 14 residues. Per germline, CDR1 LGHDT and CDR2 YNNKEL (reference sequence). The DNA of the CDR3 is TGTGCCAGCAGCCCCCGGGAAGGGGACTACGAGCAGTACTTC. The encoded protein is CASSPREGDYEQYF.

Many counts were recorded for this clonotype. The rearrangement uses TRBV19 and TRBJ2-7, with 7 bases that match TRBD2. V shed 4 bases and J 3 bases; nucleotides not matched to a gene: 6. The CDR3 contains 14 residues. Looked up from germline, CDR1 is LNHDA and CDR2 is SQIVND (reference sequence). In DNA form, the CDR3 reads TGTGCCAGTAGTAGTTTCGGGGGGTACTACGAGCAGTACTTC. Translation gives CASSSFGGYYEQYF.